The clone carrying this TCR beta chain was detected many times. Its specificity is unknown. Per the germline V gene, CDR1 is MNHEY and CDR2 is SVGEGT. The CDR3 runs 15 residues. V trimming: 5 bases; J trimming: 0 bases; junction bases outside the gene matches: 5. This sample was taken from a study of T cells in Graves' hyperthyroidism and ophthalmopathy. Study overall: The blood sample was taken at first diagnosis, before treatment began. Findings and limits, study-wide: Also found in blood were most expanded thyroid clonotypes above 0.001. Separating ophthalmopathy from stable hyperthyroidism was achieved by a 13 V-J model.

Regions amplified from RNA transcripts were the TCR beta CDR3 regions. The TCR CDR3 was amplified in a first-round RT-PCR using the HTBI primer set. MiXCR was run by TCRdb on the multiplex PCR reads, yielding one entry per CDR3 protein. The sample comprises fewer than 550,000 distinct CDR3 sequences, around 14% of which are singletons, and around 14% rests with the top ten. The receptor's source is a woman aged 18-30 years with Graves' hyperthyroidism. Sequenced material: blood. This chain links TRBV6-2 or TRBV6-3 with TRBJ1-1; TRBD1 matches 8 bases. The CDR3 is CASSLYRGLNTEAFF. For the CDR3, the DNA is TGTGCCAGCAGTCTCTACAGGGGGTTGAACACTGAAGCTTTCTTT.